The source of this TCR beta chain is a study of OX40 agonist ivuxolimab in advanced cancers. Study summary: In this cohort, patients received ivuxolimab, an agonistic anti-OX40 (CD134) antibody. Points from the study as a whole: Certain nonresponding patients likewise had low normalized T-cell clonal expansion.

Worth noting for this clone: Its specificity is not known.

The germline CDR1 and CDR2 sequences are MNHNY and SVGAGI (reference sequence). The CDR3 length is 13 residues. V dropped 4 bases and J dropped 4 bases, with 10 bases sitting between them. The protocol was immunoSEQ multiplex PCR, while the TCRdb copy is restricted to in-frame clones and leaves out a portion. The table shows about 73,000 clones, with around 90% occurring only once. Material: CD4+ or CD8+ T cells sorted from blood, obtained in a trial of the OX40 agonist ivuxolimab. The rearrangement links TRBV6-6 to TRBJ1-2, with a possible D match to TRBD1 (5 bases). This clonotype originated in an adult with an advanced solid tumor such as melanoma, head and neck, liver or kidney cancer. CDR3 coding DNA: TGTGCCAGCAGTTCCACAGGATCCTATGGCTACACCTTC. Its translation: CASSSTGSYGYTF.